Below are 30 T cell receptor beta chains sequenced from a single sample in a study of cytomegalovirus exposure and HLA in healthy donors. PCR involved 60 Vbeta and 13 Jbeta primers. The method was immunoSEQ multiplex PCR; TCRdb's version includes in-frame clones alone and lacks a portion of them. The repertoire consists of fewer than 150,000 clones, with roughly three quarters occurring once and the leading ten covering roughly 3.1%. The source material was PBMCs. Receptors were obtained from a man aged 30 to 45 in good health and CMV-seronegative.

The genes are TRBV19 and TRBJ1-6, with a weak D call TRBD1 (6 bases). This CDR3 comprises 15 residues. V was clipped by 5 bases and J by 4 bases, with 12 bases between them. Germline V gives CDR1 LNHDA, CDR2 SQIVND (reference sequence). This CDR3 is CASSVSDRYNSPLHF. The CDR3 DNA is TGTGCCAGTAGTGTGTCCGACAGGTATAATTCACCCCTCCACTTT.

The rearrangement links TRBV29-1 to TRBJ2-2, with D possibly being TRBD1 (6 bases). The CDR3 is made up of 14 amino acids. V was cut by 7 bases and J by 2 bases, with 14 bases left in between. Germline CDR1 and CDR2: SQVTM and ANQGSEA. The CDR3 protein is CSAAPGQNTGELFF. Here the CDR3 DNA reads TGCAGCGCCGCACCGGGACAAAACACCGGGGAGCTGTTTTTT.

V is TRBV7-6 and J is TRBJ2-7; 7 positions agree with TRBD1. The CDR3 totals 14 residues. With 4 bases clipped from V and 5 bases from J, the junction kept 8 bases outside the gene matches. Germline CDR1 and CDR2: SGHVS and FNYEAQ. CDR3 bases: TGTGCCAGCAGCTCCCGACAGGGTTTGGACGAGCAGTACTTC. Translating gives CASSSRQGLDEQYF.

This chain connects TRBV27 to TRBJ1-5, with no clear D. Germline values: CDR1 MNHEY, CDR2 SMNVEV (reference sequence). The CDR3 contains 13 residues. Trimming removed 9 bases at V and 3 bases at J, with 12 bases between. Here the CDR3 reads CARDHSSNQPQHF. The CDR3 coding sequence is TGTGCCAGAGACCACAGCTCCAATCAGCCCCAGCATTTT.

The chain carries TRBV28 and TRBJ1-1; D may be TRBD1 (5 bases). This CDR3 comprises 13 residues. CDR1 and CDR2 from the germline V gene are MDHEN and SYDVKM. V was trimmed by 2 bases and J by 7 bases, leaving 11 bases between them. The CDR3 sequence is CASSLVPTVEAFF. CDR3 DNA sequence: TGTGCCAGCAGTTTAGTCCCGACAGTTGAAGCTTTCTTT.

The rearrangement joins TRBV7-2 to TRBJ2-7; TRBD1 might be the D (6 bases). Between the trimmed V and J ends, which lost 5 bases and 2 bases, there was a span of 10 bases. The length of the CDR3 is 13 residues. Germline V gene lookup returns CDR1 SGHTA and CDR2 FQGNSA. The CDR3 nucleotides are TGTGCCAGCAGCCGGACAGATGCCTACGAGCAGTACTTC. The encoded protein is CASSRTDAYEQYF.

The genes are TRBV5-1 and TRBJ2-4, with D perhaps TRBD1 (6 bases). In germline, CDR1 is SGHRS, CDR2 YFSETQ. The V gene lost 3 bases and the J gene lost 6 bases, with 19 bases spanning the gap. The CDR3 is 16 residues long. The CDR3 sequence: CASSSNPQGNGNIQYF. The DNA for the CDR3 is TGCGCCAGCAGCTCGAACCCTCAGGGGAACGGAAACATTCAGTACTTC.

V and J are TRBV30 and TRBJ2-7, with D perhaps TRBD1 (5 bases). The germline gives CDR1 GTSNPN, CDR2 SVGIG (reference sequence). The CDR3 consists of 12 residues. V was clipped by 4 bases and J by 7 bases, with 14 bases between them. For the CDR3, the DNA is TGTGCCTGGACCCCTGGGGCTGGAGAGCAGTACTTC. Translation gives CAWTPGAGEQYF. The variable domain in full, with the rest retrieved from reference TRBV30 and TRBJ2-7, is SQTIHQWPATLVQPVGSPLSLECTVEGTSNPNLYWYRQAAGRGLQLLFYSVGIGQISSEVPQNLSASRPQDRQFILSSKKLLLSDSGFYLCAWTPGAGEQYFGPGTRLTVT.

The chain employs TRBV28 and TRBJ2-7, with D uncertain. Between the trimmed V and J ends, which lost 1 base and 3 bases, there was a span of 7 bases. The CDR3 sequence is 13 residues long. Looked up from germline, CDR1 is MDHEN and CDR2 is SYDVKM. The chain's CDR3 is CASSLLADYEQYF. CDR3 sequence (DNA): TGTGCCAGCAGTTTATTGGCAGACTACGAGCAGTACTTC.

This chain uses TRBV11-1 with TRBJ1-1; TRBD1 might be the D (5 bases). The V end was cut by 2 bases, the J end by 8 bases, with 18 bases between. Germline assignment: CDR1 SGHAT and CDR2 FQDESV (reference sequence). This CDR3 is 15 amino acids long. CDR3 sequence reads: CASSLLEGFLGEAFF. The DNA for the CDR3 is TGTGCCAGCAGCTTATTGGAGGGGTTTTTGGGGGAAGCTTTCTTT. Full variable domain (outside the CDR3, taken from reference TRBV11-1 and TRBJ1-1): EAEVAQSPRYKITEKSQAVAFWCDPISGHATLYWYRQILGQGPELLVQFQDESVVDDSQLPKDRFSAERLKGVDSTLKIQPAELGDSAMYLCASSLLEGFLGEAFFGQGTRLTVV.

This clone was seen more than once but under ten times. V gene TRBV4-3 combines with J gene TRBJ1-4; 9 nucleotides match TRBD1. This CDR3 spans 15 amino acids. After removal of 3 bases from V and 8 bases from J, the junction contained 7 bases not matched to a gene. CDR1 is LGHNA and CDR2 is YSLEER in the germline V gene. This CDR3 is CASSHYTGGNEKLFF. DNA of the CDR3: TGCGCCAGCAGCCACTACACAGGGGGCAACGAAAAACTGTTTTTT.

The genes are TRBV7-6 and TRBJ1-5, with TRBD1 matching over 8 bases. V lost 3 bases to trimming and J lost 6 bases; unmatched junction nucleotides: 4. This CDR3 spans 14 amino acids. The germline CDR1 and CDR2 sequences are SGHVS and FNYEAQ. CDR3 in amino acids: CASSFRDRGQPQHF. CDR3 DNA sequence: TGTGCCAGCAGCTTTAGAGACAGGGGTCAGCCCCAGCATTTT.

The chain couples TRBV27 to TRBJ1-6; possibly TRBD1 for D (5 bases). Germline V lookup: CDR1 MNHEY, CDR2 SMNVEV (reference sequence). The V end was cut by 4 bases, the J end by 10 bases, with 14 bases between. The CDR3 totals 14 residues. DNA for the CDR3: TGTGCCAGCAGTTATTCAGGGTCGCAGTCACCCCTCCACTTT. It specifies CASSYSGSQSPLHF.

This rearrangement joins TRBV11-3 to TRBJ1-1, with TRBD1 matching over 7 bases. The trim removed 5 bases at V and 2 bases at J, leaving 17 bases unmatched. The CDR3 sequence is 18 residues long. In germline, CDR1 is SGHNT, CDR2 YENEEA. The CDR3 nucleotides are TGTGCCAGCAGCCCAGGGAGACAGGGCCGGGACCAAAACACTGAAGCTTTCTTT. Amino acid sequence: CASSPGRQGRDQNTEAFF.

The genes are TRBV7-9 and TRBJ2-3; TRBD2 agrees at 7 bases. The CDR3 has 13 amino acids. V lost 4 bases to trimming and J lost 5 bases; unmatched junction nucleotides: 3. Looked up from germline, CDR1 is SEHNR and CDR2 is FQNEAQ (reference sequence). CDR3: CASSSTSRDTQYF. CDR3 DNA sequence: TGTGCCAGCAGCTCGACTAGCCGAGATACGCAGTATTTT.

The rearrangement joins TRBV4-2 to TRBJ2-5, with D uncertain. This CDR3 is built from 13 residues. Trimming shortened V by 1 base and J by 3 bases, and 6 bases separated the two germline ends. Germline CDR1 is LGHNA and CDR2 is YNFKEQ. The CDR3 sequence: CASSQARKETQYF. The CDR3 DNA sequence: TGTGCCAGCAGCCAAGCGCGGAAAGAGACCCAGTACTTC.

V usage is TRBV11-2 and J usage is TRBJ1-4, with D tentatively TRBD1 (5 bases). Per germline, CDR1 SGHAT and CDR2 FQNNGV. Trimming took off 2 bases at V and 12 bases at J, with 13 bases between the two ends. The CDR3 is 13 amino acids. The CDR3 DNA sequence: TGTGCCAGCAGCTTAAGCGGGACCCCAGAACTGTTTTTT. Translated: CASSLSGTPELFF.

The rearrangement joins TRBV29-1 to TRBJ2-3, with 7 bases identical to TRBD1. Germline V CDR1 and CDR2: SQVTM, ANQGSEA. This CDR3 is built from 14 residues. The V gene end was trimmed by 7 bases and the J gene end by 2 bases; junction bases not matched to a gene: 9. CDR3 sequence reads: CSAHGTAYTDTQYF. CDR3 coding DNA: TGCAGCGCCCACGGGACAGCCTACACAGATACGCAGTATTTT.

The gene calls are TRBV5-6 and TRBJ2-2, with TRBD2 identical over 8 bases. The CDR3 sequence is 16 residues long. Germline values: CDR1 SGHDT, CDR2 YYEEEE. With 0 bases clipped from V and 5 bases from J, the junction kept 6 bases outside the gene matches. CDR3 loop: CASSLGGRLSTGELFF. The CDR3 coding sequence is TGTGCCAGCAGCTTGGGCGGGAGGCTTAGTACCGGGGAGCTGTTTTTT.

CDR3 region: CASTTGGEDTQYF. As DNA, the CDR3 is TGTGCCAGCACTACAGGGGGAGAAGATACGCAGTATTTT. The chain joins TRBV28 to TRBJ2-3; TRBD1 agrees at 8 bases. Germline lookup yields CDR1 MDHEN and CDR2 SYDVKM. With 7 bases clipped from V and 5 bases from J, the junction kept 5 bases outside the gene matches. CDR3 length: 13 residues.

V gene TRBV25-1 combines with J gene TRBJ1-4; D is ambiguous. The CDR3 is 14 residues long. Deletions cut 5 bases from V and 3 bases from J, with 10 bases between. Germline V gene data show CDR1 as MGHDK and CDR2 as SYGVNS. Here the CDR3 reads CASSNTSPNEKLFF. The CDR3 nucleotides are TGTGCCAGCAGTAACACTAGTCCTAATGAAAAACTGTTTTTT. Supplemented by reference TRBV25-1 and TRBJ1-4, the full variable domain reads EADIYQTPRYLVIGTGKKITLECSQTMGHDKMYWYQQDPGMELHLIHYSYGVNSTEKGDLSSESTVSRIRTEHFPLTLESARPSHTSQYLCASSNTSPNEKLFFGSGTQLSVL.

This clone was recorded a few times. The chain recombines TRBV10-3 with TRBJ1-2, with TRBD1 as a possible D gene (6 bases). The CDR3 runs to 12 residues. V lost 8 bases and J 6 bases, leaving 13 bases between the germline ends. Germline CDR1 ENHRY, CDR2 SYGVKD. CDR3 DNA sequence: TGTGCCATCTCAGGGGATTTGCATGGCTACACCTTC. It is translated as CAISGDLHGYTF.

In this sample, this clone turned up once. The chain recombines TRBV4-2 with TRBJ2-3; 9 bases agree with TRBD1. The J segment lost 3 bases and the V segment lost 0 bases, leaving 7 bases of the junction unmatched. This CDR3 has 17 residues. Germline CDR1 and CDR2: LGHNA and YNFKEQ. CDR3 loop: CASSQERAGTGTDTQYF. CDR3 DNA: TGTGCCAGCAGCCAAGAGCGGGCGGGGACAGGGACAGATACGCAGTATTTT.

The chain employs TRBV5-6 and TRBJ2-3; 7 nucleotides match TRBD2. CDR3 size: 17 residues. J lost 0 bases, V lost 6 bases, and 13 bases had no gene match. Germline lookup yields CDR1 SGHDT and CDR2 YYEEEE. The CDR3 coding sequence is TGTGCCAGCATCCTGCTGGCGGGAGCGTATAGCACAGATACGCAGTATTTT. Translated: CASILLAGAYSTDTQYF.

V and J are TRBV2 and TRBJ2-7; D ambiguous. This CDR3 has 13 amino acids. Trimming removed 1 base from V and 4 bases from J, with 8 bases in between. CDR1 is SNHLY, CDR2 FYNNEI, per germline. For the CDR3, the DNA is TGTGCCAGCAGTGAAGTGGGCCGATACGAGCAGTACTTC. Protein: CASSEVGRYEQYF.

CDR3 sequence (DNA): TGTGCCACGGGGGACAGTCAGAATTCACCCCTCCACTTT. Translated, it gives CATGDSQNSPLHF. The chain links TRBV10-3 to TRBJ1-6, with 7 bases identical to TRBD1. The V gene end was trimmed by 10 bases and the J gene end by 7 bases; junction bases not matched to a gene: 7. The CDR3 is 13 residues long. Germline V lookup: CDR1 ENHRY, CDR2 SYGVKD.

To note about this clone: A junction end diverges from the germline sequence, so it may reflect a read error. The CDR3 DNA reads TGTGCTAGCAGCTTAGCAACGCAGGGCCAAGAGACCCAGTACTTC. It encodes CASSLATQGQETQYF. The chain recombines TRBV7-7 with TRBJ2-5; D possibly corresponds to TRBD1 (5 bases). Germline V gene lookup returns CDR1 SSHAT and CDR2 FNYEAQ (reference sequence). The CDR3 is made up of 15 amino acids.

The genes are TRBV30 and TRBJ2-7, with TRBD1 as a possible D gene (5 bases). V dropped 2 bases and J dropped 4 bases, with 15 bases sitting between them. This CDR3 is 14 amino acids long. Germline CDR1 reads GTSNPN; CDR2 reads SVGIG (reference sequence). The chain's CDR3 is CAWSTIRVWYEQYF. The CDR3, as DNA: TGTGCCTGGAGTACAATCAGGGTATGGTACGAGCAGTACTTC.

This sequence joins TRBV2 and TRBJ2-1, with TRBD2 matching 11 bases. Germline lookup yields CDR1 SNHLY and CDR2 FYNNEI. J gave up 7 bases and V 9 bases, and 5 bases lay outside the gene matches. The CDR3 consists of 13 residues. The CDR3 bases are TGTGCCAGAGGGACTAGCGGAGCGAATGAGCAGTTCTTC. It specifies CARGTSGANEQFF.

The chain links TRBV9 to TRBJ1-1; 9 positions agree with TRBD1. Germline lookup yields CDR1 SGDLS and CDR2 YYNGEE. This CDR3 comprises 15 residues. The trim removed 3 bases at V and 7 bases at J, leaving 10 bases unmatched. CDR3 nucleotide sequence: TGTGCCAGCAGCGACCGGGACAGGGCCTTTCGTGAAGCTTTCTTT. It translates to CASSDRDRAFREAFF.